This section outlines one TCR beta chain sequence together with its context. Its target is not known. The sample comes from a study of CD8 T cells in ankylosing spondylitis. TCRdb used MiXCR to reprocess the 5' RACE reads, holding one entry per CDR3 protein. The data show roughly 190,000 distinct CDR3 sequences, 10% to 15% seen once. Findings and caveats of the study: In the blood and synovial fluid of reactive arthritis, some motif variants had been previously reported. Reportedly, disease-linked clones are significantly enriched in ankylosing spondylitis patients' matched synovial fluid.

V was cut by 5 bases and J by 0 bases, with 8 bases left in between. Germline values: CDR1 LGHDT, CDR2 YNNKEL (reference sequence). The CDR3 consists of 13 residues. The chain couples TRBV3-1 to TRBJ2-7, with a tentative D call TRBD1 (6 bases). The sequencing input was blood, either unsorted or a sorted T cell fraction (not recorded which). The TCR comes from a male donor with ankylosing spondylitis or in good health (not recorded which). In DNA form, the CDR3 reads TGTGCCAGCAGCTGGACAGCCTCCTACGAGCAGTACTTC. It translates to CASSWTASYEQYF.